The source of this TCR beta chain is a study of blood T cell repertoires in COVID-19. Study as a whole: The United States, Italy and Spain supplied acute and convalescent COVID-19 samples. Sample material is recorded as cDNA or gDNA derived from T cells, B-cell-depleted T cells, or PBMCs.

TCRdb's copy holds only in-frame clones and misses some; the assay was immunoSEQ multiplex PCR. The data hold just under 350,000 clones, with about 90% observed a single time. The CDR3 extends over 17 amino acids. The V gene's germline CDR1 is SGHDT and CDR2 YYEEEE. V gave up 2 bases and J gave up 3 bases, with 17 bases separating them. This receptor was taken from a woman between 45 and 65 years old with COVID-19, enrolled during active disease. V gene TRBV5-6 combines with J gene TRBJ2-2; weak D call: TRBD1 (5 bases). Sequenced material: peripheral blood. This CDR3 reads CASSFFQTRTYTGELFF. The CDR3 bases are TGTGCCAGCAGCTTTTTTCAGACTCGGACATACACCGGGGAGCTGTTTTTT.